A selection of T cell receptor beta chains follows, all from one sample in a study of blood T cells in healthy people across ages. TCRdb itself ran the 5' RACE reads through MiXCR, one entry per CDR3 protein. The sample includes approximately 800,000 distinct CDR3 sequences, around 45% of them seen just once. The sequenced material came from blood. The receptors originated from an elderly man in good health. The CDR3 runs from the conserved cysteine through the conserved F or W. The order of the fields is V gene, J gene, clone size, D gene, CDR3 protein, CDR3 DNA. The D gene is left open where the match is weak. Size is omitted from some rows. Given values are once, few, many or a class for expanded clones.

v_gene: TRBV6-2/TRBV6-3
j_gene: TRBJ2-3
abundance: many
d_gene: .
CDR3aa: CASRLTSTDTQYF
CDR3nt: TGTGCCAGCAGGTTGACTAGCACAGATACGCAGTATTTT

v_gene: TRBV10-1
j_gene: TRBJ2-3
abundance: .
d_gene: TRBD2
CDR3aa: CASSEWGQTGLAGDTQYF
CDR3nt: TGCGCCAGCAGTGAGTGGGGCCAGACGGGACTAGCCGGAGATACGCAGTATTTT

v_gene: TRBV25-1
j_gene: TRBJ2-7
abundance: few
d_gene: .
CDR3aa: CASSEEVAPYEQYF
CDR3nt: TGTGCCAGCAGTGAAGAAGTAGCCCCCTACGAGCAGTACTTC

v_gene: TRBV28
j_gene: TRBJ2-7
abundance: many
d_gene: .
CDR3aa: CASSLPASSLYSYEQYF
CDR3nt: TGTGCCAGCAGTCTCCCGGCCAGTTCCCTCTACTCCTACGAGCAGTACTTC

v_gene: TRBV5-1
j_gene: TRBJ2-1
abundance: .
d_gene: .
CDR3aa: CASSLSGPSGLYNEQFF
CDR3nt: TGCGCCAGCAGCTTGTCAGGGCCCTCAGGCCTTTACAATGAGCAGTTCTTC

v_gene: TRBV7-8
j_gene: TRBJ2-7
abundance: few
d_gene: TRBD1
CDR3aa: CASSARDRTYEQYF
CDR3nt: TGTGCCAGCAGCGCCCGGGACAGAACCTACGAGCAGTACTTC

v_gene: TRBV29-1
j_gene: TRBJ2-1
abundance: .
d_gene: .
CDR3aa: CSVEGPPDEQFF
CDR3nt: TGCAGCGTTGAGGGTCCCCCCGATGAGCAGTTCTTC

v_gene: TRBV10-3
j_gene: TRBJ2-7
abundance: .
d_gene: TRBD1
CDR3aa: CAIQTGTGPGSEQYF
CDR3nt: TGTGCCATCCAAACCGGGACAGGACCCGGGAGTGAGCAGTACTTC

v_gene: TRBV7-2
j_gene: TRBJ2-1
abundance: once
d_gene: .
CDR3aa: CASSLTSRGNEQFF
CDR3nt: TGTGCCAGCAGCCTGACCTCTAGAGGGAATGAGCAGTTCTTC

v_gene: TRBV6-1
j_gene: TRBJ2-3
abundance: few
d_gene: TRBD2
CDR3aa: CASSERDLAGGPTDTQYF
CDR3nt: TGTGCCAGCAGTGAACGAGACCTAGCGGGAGGGCCCACAGATACGCAGTATTTT

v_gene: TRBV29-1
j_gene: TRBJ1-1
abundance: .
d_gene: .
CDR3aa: CSFRINTEAFF
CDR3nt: TGCAGCTTCCGGATCAACACTGAAGCTTTCTTT

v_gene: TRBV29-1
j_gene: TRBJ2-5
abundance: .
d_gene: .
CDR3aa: CSGGNRRKETQYF
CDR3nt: TGCAGCGGTGGTAACAGGCGAAAAGAGACCCAGTACTTC

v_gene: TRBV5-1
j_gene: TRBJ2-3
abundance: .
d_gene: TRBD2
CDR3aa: CASSREVGPRGDTQYF
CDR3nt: TGCGCCAGCAGCCGGGAGGTCGGACCCCGGGGAGATACGCAGTATTTT

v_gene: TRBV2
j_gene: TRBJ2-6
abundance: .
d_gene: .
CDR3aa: CASSEVSGANVLTF
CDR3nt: TGTGCCAGCAGTGAAGTGTCTGGGGCCAACGTCCTGACTTTC

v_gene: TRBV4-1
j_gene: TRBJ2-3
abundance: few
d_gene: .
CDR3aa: CASSQDRRTVSTDTQYF
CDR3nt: TGCGCCAGCAGCCAAGATCGTCGGACGGTTAGCACAGATACGCAGTATTTT

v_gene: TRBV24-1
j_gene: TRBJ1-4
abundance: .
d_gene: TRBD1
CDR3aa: CATSDPRTGPNEKLFF
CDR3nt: TGTGCCACCAGTGATCCGCGGACAGGACCTAATGAAAAACTGTTTTTT

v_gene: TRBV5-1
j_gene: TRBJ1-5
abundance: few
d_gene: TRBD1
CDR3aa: CASSRGTGGSNQPQHF
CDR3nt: TGCGCCAGCAGCAGGGGGACAGGCGGTAGCAATCAGCCCCAGCATTTT

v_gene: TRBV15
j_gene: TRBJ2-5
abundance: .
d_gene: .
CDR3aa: CATSRDQGPQETQYF
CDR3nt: TGTGCCACCAGCAGAGATCAAGGACCCCAAGAGACCCAGTACTTC

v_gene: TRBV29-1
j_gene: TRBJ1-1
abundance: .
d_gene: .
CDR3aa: CSVELMGANTEAFF
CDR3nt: TGCAGCGTTGAACTGATGGGTGCGAACACTGAAGCTTTCTTT

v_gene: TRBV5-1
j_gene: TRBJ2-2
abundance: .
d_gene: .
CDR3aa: CASRRVVDGRGELFF
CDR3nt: TGCGCCAGCAGGCGTGTCGTGGACGGCCGCGGGGAGCTGTTTTTT

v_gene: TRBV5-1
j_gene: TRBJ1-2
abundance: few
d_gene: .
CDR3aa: CASGARYGYTF
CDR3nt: TGCGCCAGCGGGGCCCGCTATGGCTACACCTTC

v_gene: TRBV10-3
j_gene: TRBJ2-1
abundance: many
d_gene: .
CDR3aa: CAIRGGGTVYEQFF
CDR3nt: TGTGCCATCAGAGGAGGGGGCACGGTCTATGAGCAGTTCTTC

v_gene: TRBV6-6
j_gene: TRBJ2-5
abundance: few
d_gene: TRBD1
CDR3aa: CASSRQGARETQYF
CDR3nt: TGTGCCAGCAGCAGACAGGGGGCTAGGGAGACCCAGTACTTC

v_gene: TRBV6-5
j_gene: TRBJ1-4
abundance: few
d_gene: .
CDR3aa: CASSPGGPGGEKLFF
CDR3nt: TGTGCCAGCAGCCCCGGAGGGCCCGGCGGTGAAAAACTGTTTTTT

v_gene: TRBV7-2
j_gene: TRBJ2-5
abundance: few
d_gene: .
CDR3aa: CASSLRLNVQETQYF
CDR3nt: TGTGCCAGCAGCTTAAGGCTTAATGTCCAAGAGACCCAGTACTTC

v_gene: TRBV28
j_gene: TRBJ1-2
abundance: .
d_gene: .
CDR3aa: CACGLGVNYGYTF
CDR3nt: TGTGCCTGCGGCCTAGGGGTTAACTATGGCTACACCTTC

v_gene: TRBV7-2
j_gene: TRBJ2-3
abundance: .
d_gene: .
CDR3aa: CASSLERVSSAGRYF
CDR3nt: TGTGCCAGCAGCTTAGAGAGGGTCTCCTCGGCGGGTCGGTATTTT

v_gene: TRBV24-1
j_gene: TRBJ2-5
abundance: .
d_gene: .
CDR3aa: CATSPMDTPETQYF
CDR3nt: TGTGCCACCAGCCCCATGGACACCCCAGAGACCCAGTACTTC

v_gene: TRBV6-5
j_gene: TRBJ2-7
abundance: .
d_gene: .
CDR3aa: CASSHEQGCEQYF
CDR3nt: TGTGCCAGCAGTCACGAACAGGGTTGCGAGCAGTACTTC

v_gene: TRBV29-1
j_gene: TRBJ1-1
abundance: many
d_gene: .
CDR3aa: CSGTERGGTEAFF
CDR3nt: TGCAGCGGGACAGAGCGCGGTGGGACTGAAGCTTTCTTT

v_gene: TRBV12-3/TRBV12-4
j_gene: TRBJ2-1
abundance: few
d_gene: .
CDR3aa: CASSLAWSNEQFF
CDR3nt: TGTGCCAGCAGTTTAGCCTGGAGCAATGAGCAGTTCTTC

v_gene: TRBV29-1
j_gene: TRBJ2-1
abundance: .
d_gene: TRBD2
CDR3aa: CSVGTSGKSEQFF
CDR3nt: TGCAGCGTGGGGACTAGCGGGAAGAGCGAGCAGTTCTTC

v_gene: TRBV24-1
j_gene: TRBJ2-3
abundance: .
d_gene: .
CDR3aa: CATSDRLLGTDTQYF
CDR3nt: TGTGCCACCAGTGATCGACTTCTTGGCACAGATACGCAGTATTTT

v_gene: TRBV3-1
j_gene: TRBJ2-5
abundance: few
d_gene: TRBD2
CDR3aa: CASSQNSGRLQETQYF
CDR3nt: TGTGCCAGCAGCCAAAATAGCGGGAGGCTCCAAGAGACCCAGTACTTC

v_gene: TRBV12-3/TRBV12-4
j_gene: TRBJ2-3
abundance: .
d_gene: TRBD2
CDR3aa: CASSFTSGGFADAQYF
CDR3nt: TGTGCCAGCAGTTTTACTAGCGGGGGATTCGCAGATGCGCAGTATTTT

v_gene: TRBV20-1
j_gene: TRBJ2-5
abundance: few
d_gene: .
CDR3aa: CSASGPRGGDQYF
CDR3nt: TGCAGTGCTAGCGGACCCCGTGGAGGGGACCAGTACTTC

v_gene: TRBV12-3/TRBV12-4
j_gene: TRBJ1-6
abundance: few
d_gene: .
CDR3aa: CASRATAGDSPLHF
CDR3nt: TGTGCCAGCAGGGCCACAGCAGGTGATTCACCCCTCCACTTT

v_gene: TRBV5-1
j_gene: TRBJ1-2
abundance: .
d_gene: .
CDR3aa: CASSLAGGTFYGYTF
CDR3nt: TGCGCCAGCAGCTTGGCCGGGGGCACATTCTATGGCTACACCTTC

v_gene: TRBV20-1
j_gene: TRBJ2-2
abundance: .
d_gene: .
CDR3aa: CSASPSRPTGELFF
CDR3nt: TGCAGTGCTAGCCCTAGCAGGCCTACCGGGGAGCTGTTTTTT

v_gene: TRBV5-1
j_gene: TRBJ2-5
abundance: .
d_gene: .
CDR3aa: CASSLGLQEETQYF
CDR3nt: TGCGCCAGCAGCCTGGGACTCCAAGAAGAGACCCAGTACTTC